A single sample gave rise to the 11 T cell receptor beta chains below, sequenced in a study of shared clonotypes between healthy human individuals. Repertoires were generated with immunoSEQ multiplex PCR, while TCRdb's copy carries only in-frame clones and drops some. The sample consists of roughly 2,000,000 clones, about 95% of them appearing once. CD45RO-negative, CCR7-positively selected cells formed the naive CD8 fraction, excluding terminally differentiated effector memory CD45RA+ cells. What was sequenced was naive CD8+ T cells sorted from blood. The receptors stem from a man aged 18 to 30 in good health.

A few counts support this clone. J is TRBJ1-5 and V is TRBV7-9; 9 nucleotides align to TRBD1. CDR3 length: 14 residues. Germline values: CDR1 SEHNR, CDR2 FQNEAQ (reference sequence). The trim removed 6 bases at V and 7 bases at J, leaving 7 bases unmatched. Here the CDR3 DNA reads TGTGCCAGCAGTCACGACAGGGGGAGCCAGCCCCAGCATTTT. This encodes CASSHDRGSQPQHF.

V gene TRBV30 combines with J gene TRBJ1-6, with 8 bases fitting TRBD1. V shed 2 bases, J shed 9 bases, and the junction held 6 bases outside the gene matches. Germline V gene lookup returns CDR1 GTSNPN and CDR2 SVGIG (reference sequence). This CDR3 contains 14 residues. The CDR3 DNA is TGTGCCTGGAGTTTAGGGCAGGGGGCTTCACCCCTCCACTTT. Its translation: CAWSLGQGASPLHF.

About this clone itself: The same CDR3 arises from other DNA sequences in this sample as well. The chain carries TRBV27 and TRBJ1-2, with a possible D match to TRBD1 (5 bases). Between the trimmed V and J ends, which lost 3 bases and 0 bases, there was a span of 8 bases. The germline V gene encodes CDR1 MNHEY and CDR2 SMNVEV (reference sequence). CDR3 length: 14 residues. In DNA, the CDR3 is TGTGCCAGCAGTTTCCAGGGCCCTAACTATGGCTACACCTTC. Translated, it gives CASSFQGPNYGYTF.

V usage is TRBV6-1 and J usage is TRBJ1-2; 8 bases fit TRBD1. In germline, CDR1 is MNHNS, CDR2 SASEGT. The CDR3 has 13 residues. With 2 bases clipped from V and 5 bases from J, the junction kept 1 base outside the gene matches. CDR3 DNA: TGTGCCAGCAGTGAAAACAGGGGGTATGGCTACACCTTC. Its translation is CASSENRGYGYTF.

The chain's CDR3 is CASSVQGASLETQYF. The CDR3 DNA is TGTGCCAGCAGCGTACAGGGGGCTTCTTTAGAGACCCAGTACTTC. The gene calls are TRBV9 and TRBJ2-5, with 8 bases aligning to TRBD1. CDR3 size: 15 residues. With V trimmed by 1 base and J by 4 bases, 6 bases remained unmatched. CDR1 is SGDLS, CDR2 YYNGEE, per germline. Together with reference TRBV9 and TRBJ2-5, the CDR3 gives the full variable domain: DSGVTQTPKHLITATGQRVTLRCSPRSGDLSVYWYQQSLDQGLQFLIQYYNGEERAKGNILERFSAQQFPDLHSELNLSSLELGDSALYFCASSVQGASLETQYFGPGTRLLVL.

This sequence joins TRBV7-2 and TRBJ2-1; TRBD2 agrees at 10 bases. Germline V gene lookup returns CDR1 SGHTA and CDR2 FQGNSA. V was pared by 0 bases and J by 6 bases, with 8 bases of the junction left unmatched. The CDR3 has 17 amino acids. In nucleotides, the CDR3 is TGTGCCAGCAGCTTAGCGCTTGGGACTAGCGACCTCAATGAGCAGTTCTTC. It translates to CASSLALGTSDLNEQFF.

The chain links TRBV27 to TRBJ2-3; D not certain. V was trimmed by 3 bases and J by 2 bases, leaving 15 bases between them. Per the germline V gene, CDR1 is MNHEY and CDR2 is SMNVEV (reference sequence). The CDR3 sequence is 16 residues long. For the CDR3, the DNA is TGTGCCAGCAGTTTTTGGCGGTCCGATTTCACAGATACGCAGTATTTT. Amino acids: CASSFWRSDFTDTQYF.

This sequence joins TRBV4-1 and TRBJ2-1, with 13 bases that match TRBD2. The CDR3 length is 16 residues. With V trimmed by 4 bases and J by 10 bases, 10 bases remained unmatched. Germline V gene sequence: CDR1 MGHRA, CDR2 YSYEKL. CDR3 nucleotides: TGCGCCAGCAGCCCCGAGAGGACTAGCGGGAGAGGGGAGCAGTTCTTC. The encoded protein is CASSPERTSGRGEQFF.

This rearrangement joins TRBV2 to TRBJ2-7; D might be TRBD2 (5 bases). Germline values: CDR1 SNHLY, CDR2 FYNNEI. The CDR3 is 14 amino acids. Trimming removed 1 base from V and 6 bases from J, with 13 bases in between. The CDR3 DNA follows: TGTGCCAGCAGTGAAGGGTTCGGGGTTCGCGAGCAGTACTTC. This translates into CASSEGFGVREQYF.

The chain couples TRBV29-1 to TRBJ2-6; weak D call: TRBD1 (6 bases). Germline CDR1 reads SQVTM; CDR2 reads ANQGSEA. There are 15 residues in the CDR3. The V end lost 4 bases, the J end lost 0 bases, and 10 bases lay between the germline ends. CDR3 residues: CSVAGDHSGANVLTF. Here the CDR3 DNA reads TGCAGCGTTGCAGGGGACCACTCTGGGGCCAACGTCCTGACTTTC.

The chain recombines TRBV11-2 with TRBJ2-1; D uncertain. The CDR3 consists of 12 residues. V was pared by 5 bases and J by 9 bases, with 11 bases between. Germline V gene sequence: CDR1 SGHAT, CDR2 FQNNGV. The CDR3, as DNA: TGTGCCAGCAGCACCGATCGCAGTGAGCAGTTCTTC. This translates into CASSTDRSEQFF.